The sample holds many counts of the clone carrying this T cell receptor beta chain. Profiled with immunoSEQ multiplex PCR; TCRdb holds only in-frame clones, not every one. The repertoire has more than 350,000 clones, 88% of them found once; the top ten carry less than 1.5%. V shed 0 bases and J shed 2 bases, with 8 bases lying between them. Germline assignment: CDR1 PRHDT and CDR2 FYEKMQ (reference sequence). The CDR3 has 14 residues. This sample was included in a study of blood T cell repertoires in COVID-19. The V and J genes are TRBV13 and TRBJ2-7; D ambiguous. The sequenced sample was PBMCs or T cells enriched from blood (not recorded which). The TCR was taken from a woman between 18 and 30 years old who had been exposed to COVID-19. The CDR3 sequence is CASSLGGIPYEQYF. As DNA, the CDR3 is TGTGCCAGCAGCTTAGGGGGCATTCCCTACGAGCAGTACTTC.